This T cell receptor (beta chain) was documented in a study of regulatory T cells in long-lasting Graves disease. TCR beta libraries were built with iRepertoire HTBI primers and Arm-PCR of CDR3 regions. TCRdb analysed the multiplex PCR reads with MiXCR anew, one entry per CDR3 protein. Among approximately 300,000 distinct CDR3 sequences listed, approximately 20% were seen once. Documented time point: newly diagnosed GD, antithyroid drugs for less than 3 months. PBMCs provided the RNA from which the TCR library was made. Notes on the study in general: TCR diversity in persistent Graves' patients was below that of newly diagnosed ones.

With regard to this clonotype: Its antigen is still unknown. A much larger clone lies a single base off, so this may be a read error.

The source material was peripheral blood mononuclear cells (PBMCs), sampled at new diagnosis, from a patient treated with antithyroid drugs. This clonotype was obtained from a female donor with Graves disease.

The CDR3 nucleotides read TGTGCCAGCGGTAAAACGCCTGTCGGGCGGAATGGTTTCTTT. Encoded protein: CASGKTPVGRNGFF. The chain combines TRBV6-1 with TRBJ1-1; D gene ambiguous. Germline V gene sequence: CDR1 MNHNS, CDR2 SASEGT. The ends were cut back, 8 bases at V and 13 bases at J, with 26 bases in the middle. The CDR3 loop spans 14 amino acids.